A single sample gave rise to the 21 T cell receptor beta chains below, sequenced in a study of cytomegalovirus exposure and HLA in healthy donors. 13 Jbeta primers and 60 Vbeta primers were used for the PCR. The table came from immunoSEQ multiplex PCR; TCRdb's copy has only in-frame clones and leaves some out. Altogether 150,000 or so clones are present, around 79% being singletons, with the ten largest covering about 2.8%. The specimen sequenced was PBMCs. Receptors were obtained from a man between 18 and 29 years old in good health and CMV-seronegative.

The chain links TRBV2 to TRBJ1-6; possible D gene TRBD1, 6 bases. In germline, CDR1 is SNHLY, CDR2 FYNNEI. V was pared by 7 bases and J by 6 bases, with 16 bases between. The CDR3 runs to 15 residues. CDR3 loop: CASKRTPGANSPLHF. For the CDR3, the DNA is TGTGCCAGCAAACGAACCCCAGGGGCTAATTCACCCCTCCACTTT.

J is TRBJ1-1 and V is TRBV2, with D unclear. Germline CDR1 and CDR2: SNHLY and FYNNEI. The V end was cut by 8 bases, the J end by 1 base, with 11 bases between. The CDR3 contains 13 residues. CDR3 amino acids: CASLVYRNTEAFF. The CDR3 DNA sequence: TGTGCCAGCTTAGTTTACAGGAACACTGAAGCTTTCTTT.

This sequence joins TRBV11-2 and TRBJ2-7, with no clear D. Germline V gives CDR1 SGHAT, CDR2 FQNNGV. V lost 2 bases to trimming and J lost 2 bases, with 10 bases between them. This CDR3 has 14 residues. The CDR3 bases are TGTGCCAGCAGCTTAAGTCCCCAGACCTACGAGCAGTACTTC. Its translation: CASSLSPQTYEQYF.

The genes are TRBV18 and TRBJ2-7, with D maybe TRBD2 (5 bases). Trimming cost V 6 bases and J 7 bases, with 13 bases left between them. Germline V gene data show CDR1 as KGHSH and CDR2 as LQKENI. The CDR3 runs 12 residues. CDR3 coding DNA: TGTGCCAGCTCCCGACCTACGGGGGAGCAGTACTTC. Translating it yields CASSRPTGEQYF.

The CDR3, as DNA: TGTGCCACCAGCAGGGGGGGACAGGAGGAGCTGTTTTTT. Protein product: CATSRGGQEELFF. The V and J genes are TRBV15 and TRBJ2-2; 8 nucleotides agree with TRBD1. After removal of 3 bases from V and 10 bases from J, the junction contained 4 bases not matched to a gene. The CDR3 covers 13 residues. Germline V gene sequence: CDR1 LNHNV, CDR2 YYDKDF (reference sequence). The full variable domain, in which reference TRBV15 and TRBJ2-2 provide the parts outside the CDR3, is DAMVIQNPRYQVTQFGKPVTLSCSQTLNHNVMYWYQQKSSQAPKLLFHYYDKDFNNEADTPDNFQSRRPNTSFCFLDIRSPGLGDTAMYLCATSRGGQEELFFGEGSRLTVL.

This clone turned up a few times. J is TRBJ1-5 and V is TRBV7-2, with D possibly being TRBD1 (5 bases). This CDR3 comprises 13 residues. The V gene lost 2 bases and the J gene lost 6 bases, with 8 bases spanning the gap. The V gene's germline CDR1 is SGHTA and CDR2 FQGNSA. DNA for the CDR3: TGTGCCAGCAGCTTATCAGGGATTCAGCCCCAGCATTTT. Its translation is CASSLSGIQPQHF.

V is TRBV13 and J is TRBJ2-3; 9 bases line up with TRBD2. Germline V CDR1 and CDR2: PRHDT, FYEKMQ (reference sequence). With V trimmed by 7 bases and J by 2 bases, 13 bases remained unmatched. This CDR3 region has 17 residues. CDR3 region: CASTAPGAGGLTDTQYF. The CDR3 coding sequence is TGTGCCAGCACCGCTCCGGGGGCGGGGGGGCTCACAGATACGCAGTATTTT.

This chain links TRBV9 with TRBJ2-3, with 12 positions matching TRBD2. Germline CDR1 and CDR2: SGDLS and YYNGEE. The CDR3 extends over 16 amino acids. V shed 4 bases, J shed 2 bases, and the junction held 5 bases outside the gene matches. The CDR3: CASSIGLAGITDTQYF. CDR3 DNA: TGTGCCAGCAGCATCGGACTAGCGGGGATCACAGATACGCAGTATTTT.

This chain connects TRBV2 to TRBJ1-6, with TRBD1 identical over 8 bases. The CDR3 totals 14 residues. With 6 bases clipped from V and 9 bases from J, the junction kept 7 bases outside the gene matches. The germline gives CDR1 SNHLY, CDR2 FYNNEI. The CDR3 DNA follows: TGTGCCAGCAGAACTGACAGGGGAGGTTCACCCCTCCACTTT. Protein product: CASRTDRGGSPLHF.

The CDR3 here is CASSRLGGGRKATEAFF. As DNA, the CDR3 is TGTGCCAGCAGCCGCCTTGGGGGAGGGAGGAAAGCCACTGAAGCTTTCTTT. The J gene is TRBJ1-1, the V gene TRBV5-4; D may be TRBD1 (5 bases). Germline V gene sequence: CDR1 SGHNT, CDR2 YYREEE (reference sequence). The CDR3 has 17 residues. V lost 4 bases and J 4 bases, leaving 23 bases between the germline ends.

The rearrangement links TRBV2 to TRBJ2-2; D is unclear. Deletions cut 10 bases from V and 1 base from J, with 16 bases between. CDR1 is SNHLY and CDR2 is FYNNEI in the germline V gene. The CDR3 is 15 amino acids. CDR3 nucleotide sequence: TGTGCCAAAGAGATGCGAGGTGTGAACACCGGGGAGCTGTTTTTT. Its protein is CAKEMRGVNTGELFF.

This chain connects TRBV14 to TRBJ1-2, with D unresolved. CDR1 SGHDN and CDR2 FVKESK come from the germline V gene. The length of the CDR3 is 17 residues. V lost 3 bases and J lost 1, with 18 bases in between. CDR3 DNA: TGTGCCAGCAGCCAGGAGACCCTGACGGAGAATAACTATGGCTACACCTTC. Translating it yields CASSQETLTENNYGYTF.

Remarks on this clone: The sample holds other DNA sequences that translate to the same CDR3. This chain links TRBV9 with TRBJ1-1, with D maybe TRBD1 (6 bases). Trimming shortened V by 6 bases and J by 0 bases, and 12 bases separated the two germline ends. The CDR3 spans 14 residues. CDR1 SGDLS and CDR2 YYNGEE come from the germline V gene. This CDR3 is CASTLTGMNTEAFF. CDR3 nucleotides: TGTGCCAGCACCCTAACAGGGATGAACACTGAAGCTTTCTTT.

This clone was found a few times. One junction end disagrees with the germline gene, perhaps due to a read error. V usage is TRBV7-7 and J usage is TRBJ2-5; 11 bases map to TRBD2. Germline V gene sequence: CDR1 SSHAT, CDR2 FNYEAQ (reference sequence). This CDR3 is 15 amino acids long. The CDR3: CASSFSGGARETQYF. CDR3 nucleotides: TGTGCTAGCAGCTTTAGCGGGGGGGCGCGAGAGACCCAGTACTTC.

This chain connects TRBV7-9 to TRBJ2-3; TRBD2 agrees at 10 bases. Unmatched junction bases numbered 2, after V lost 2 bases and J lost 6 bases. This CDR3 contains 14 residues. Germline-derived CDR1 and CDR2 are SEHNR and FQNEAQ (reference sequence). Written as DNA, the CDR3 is TGTGCCAGCAGCTTAAGCGGGGGGGCGGATACGCAGTATTTT. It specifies CASSLSGGADTQYF.

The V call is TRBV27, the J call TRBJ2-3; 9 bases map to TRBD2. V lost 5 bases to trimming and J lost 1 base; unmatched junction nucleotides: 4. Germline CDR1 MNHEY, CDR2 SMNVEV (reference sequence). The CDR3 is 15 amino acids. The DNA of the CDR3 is TGTGCCAGCAGTCCAATAGCGGGGGGCACAGATACGCAGTATTTT. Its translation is CASSPIAGGTDTQYF.

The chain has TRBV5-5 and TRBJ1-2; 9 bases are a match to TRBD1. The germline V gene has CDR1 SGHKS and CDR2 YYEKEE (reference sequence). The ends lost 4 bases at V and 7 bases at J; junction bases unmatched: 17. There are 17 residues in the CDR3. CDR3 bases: TGTGCCAGCAGCGCCGGGACAGGGCTCTTTCTAGGTGCTGGCTACACCTTC. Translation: CASSAGTGLFLGAGYTF.

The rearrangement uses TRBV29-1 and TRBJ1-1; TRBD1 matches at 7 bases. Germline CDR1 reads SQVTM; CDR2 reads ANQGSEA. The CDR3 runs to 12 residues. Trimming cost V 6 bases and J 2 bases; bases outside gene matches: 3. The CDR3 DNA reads TGCAGCGTCCGGACAGGAAACACTGAAGCTTTCTTT. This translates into CSVRTGNTEAFF.

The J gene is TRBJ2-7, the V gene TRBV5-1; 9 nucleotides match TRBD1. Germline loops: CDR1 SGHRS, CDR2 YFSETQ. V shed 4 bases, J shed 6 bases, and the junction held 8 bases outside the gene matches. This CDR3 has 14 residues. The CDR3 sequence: CASSPDRGTGEQYV. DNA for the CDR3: TGCGCCAGCAGCCCGGACAGGGGTACGGGCGAGCAGTACGTC.

The CDR3 is CASSSNGQGNIQYF. The CDR3 region has the DNA TGTGCCAGCAGCTCTAACGGACAGGGAAACATTCAGTACTTC. This sequence joins TRBV13 and TRBJ2-4, with TRBD1 matching over 8 bases. CDR1 is PRHDT and CDR2 is FYEKMQ in the germline V gene (reference sequence). The CDR3 is 14 amino acids. J was trimmed by 6 bases and V by 4 bases; bases with no gene match: 5.

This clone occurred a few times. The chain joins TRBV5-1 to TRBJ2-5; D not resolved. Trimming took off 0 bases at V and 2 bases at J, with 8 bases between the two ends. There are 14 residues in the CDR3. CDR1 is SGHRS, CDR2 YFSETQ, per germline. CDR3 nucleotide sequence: TGCGCCAGCAGCTTGGCCGCCAGTCAAGAGACCCAGTACTTC. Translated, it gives CASSLAASQETQYF.